Below are 25 T cell receptor beta chains sequenced from a single sample in a study of neoadjuvant anti-PD-1 for oral cavity cancer. Measured with immunoSEQ multiplex PCR; TCRdb has only the in-frame clones, and not every one. The data hold 9,500 to 15,000 clones, with 60% to 80% observed a single time. Specimen: tumor tissue, collected before nivolumab (anti-PD-1) treatment. The receptors were sampled from a person aged 35-80 years with oral cavity squamous cell carcinoma. The donor label of this sample is uncertain.

The chain employs TRBV28 and TRBJ1-2; no reliable D call. V gave up 5 bases and J gave up 4 bases, with 20 bases separating them. CDR1 and CDR2 (germline): MDHEN, SYDVKM. CDR3 length equals 16 residues. CDR3 loop: CASSLATAALIYGYTF. The CDR3 bases are TGTGCCAGCAGTCTAGCAACCGCGGCATTAATCTATGGCTACACCTTC.

J is TRBJ1-1 and V is TRBV6-5; D gene unclear. V lost 2 bases and J 6 bases, leaving 13 bases between the germline ends. There are 14 residues in the CDR3. From germline, CDR1 is MNHEY and CDR2 SVGAGI. The CDR3 DNA follows: TGTGCCAGCAGTTACGATCTATACGGGCCTGAAGCTTTCTTT. Its protein is CASSYDLYGPEAFF.

The chain has TRBV18 and TRBJ1-6; no clear D gene. Trimming took off 5 bases at V and 10 bases at J, with 12 bases between the two ends. The CDR3 totals 13 residues. The V gene's germline CDR1 is KGHSH and CDR2 LQKENI. The CDR3 spells CASSSDNGSPLHF. The CDR3 DNA follows: TGTGCCAGCTCATCGGATAATGGGTCACCCCTCCACTTT.

This chain links TRBV27 with TRBJ2-1; 7 bases line up with TRBD1. Germline CDR1 reads MNHEY; CDR2 reads SMNVEV (reference sequence). V lost 9 bases, J lost 5 bases, and 16 bases stayed unmatched. This CDR3 has 16 residues. The CDR3 loop reads CASSPLTGVVDNEQFF. The CDR3 nucleotides are TGTGCCAGTTCCCCCTTAACAGGGGTGGTTGACAATGAGCAGTTCTTC.

The V and J genes are TRBV2 and TRBJ1-4; the match to TRBD1 covers 7 bases. The length of the CDR3 is 14 residues. Germline V CDR1 and CDR2: SNHLY, FYNNEI. Trimming removed 8 bases from V and 7 bases from J; junction bases left unmatched: 10. The CDR3 region has the DNA TGTGCCAGCGATCCGACAGGGAGCAGTGAAAAACTGTTTTTT. This encodes CASDPTGSSEKLFF. Filled out from reference TRBV2 and TRBJ1-4, the complete variable domain reads EPEVTQTPSHQVTQMGQEVILRCVPISNHLYFYWYRQILGQKVEFLVSFYNNEISEKSEIFDDQFSVERPDGSNFTLKIRSTKLEDSAMYFCASDPTGSSEKLFFGSGTQLSVL.

This sequence joins TRBV5-1 and TRBJ2-2; D unresolved. Trimming stripped 3 bases from V and 4 bases from J, with 10 bases between. Germline assignment: CDR1 SGHRS and CDR2 YFSETQ. CDR3 length: 14 residues. CDR3 region: CASSSRTGTGELFF. CDR3 DNA sequence: TGCGCCAGCAGCTCTAGGACCGGCACCGGGGAGCTGTTTTTT. The complete variable domain, with remaining parts taken from reference TRBV5-1 and TRBJ2-2, reads KAGVTQTPRYLIKTRGQQVTLSCSPISGHRSVSWYQQTPGQGLQFLFEYFSETQRNKGNFPGRFSGRQFSNSRSEMNVSTLELGDSALYLCASSSRTGTGELFFGEGSRLTVL.

CDR3 protein: CASSLANLFNQPQHF. DNA of the CDR3: TGTGCCAGCAGCTTAGCAAACCTATTTAATCAGCCCCAGCATTTT. The gene calls are TRBV7-8 and TRBJ1-5, with D hard to call. The CDR3 is 15 residues long. Germline values: CDR1 SGHVS, CDR2 FQNEAQ. Trimming left V 0 bases short and J 4 bases short, with 10 bases between. The full variable domain, with the rest looked up from reference TRBV7-8 and TRBJ1-5, is GAGVSQSPRYKVAKRGQDVALRCDPISGHVSLFWYQQALGQGPEFLTYFQNEAQLDKSGLPSDRFFAERPEGSVSTLKIQRTQQEDSAVYLCASSLANLFNQPQHFGDGTRLSIL.

This clone is labeled medium-sized (0.01 to 0.1%). The chain employs TRBV7-9 and TRBJ2-5; TRBD2 matches at 10 bases. CDR3 length: 14 residues. V dropped 7 bases and J dropped 5; count of bases not matched to a gene: 7. The germline gives CDR1 SEHNR, CDR2 FQNEAQ (reference sequence). The CDR3 loop reads CASTPVAGGETQYF. In nucleotides, the CDR3 is TGTGCCAGCACCCCGGTAGCGGGAGGTGAGACCCAGTACTTC.

This clone was detected a few times. The chain has TRBV6-1 and TRBJ2-2; D might be TRBD2 (5 bases). V was trimmed by 0 bases and J by 1 base, leaving 18 bases between them. CDR3 length equals 19 residues. The germline gives CDR1 MNHNS, CDR2 SASEGT. The CDR3 reads CASSEALLVLALNTGELFF. The CDR3 DNA reads TGTGCCAGCAGTGAAGCGCTTCTAGTGTTAGCGCTGAACACCGGGGAGCTGTTTTTT.

On this clone itself: Relative to the germline gene, one junction end is altered; a read error may explain this. This sample also contains other DNA sequences that code for the same CDR3. The chain joins TRBV19 to TRBJ2-1; D may be TRBD2 (6 bases). CDR3 length equals 15 residues. In germline, CDR1 is LNHDA, CDR2 SQIVND (reference sequence). As DNA, the CDR3 is TGCGCCAGTAGGCCCCTAGCGTGGGGGAGCGATGAGCAGTTCTTC. Its translation: CASRPLAWGSDEQFF.

Sample share makes this clone medium-sized. The chain uses TRBV7-7 and TRBJ2-5, with TRBD1 identical over 8 bases. The CDR3 is 15 amino acids. Unmatched junction bases numbered 8, after V lost 3 bases and J lost 5 bases. Looked up from germline, CDR1 is SSHAT and CDR2 is FNYEAQ (reference sequence). The CDR3 protein is CASSFGQGARETQYF. For the CDR3, the DNA is TGTGCCAGCAGCTTCGGGCAGGGGGCGCGGGAGACCCAGTACTTC.

CDR3 DNA: TGTGCCAGCAGTCCCCGAGCGACAGATACGCAGTATTTT. It yields the protein CASSPRATDTQYF. The chain couples TRBV6-5 to TRBJ2-3; D uncertain. This CDR3 comprises 13 residues. Trimming removed 5 bases from V and 3 bases from J, with 9 bases in between. Germline CDR1 MNHEY, CDR2 SVGAGI.

This clone was seen once. This chain uses TRBV6-5 with TRBJ1-6, with D perhaps matching TRBD1 (5 bases). This CDR3 region has 14 residues. Germline V gene lookup returns CDR1 MNHEY and CDR2 SVGAGI. V lost 6 bases, J lost 4 bases, and 10 bases lay in between. The DNA for the CDR3 is TGTGCCAGCAGAAGCGGGACTTATAATTCACCCCTCCACTTT. Its translation is CASRSGTYNSPLHF.

The V call is TRBV11-2, the J call TRBJ1-1, with D perhaps matching TRBD1 (5 bases). The CDR3 contains 14 residues. Germline lookup yields CDR1 SGHAT and CDR2 FQNNGV. V was cut by 4 bases and J by 7 bases, with 16 bases left in between. The CDR3 DNA follows: TGTGCCAGCAGCTCCATTGGGGGAGGAGGTGAAGCTTTCTTT. Translation: CASSSIGGGGEAFF. The entire variable domain, with the rest obtained from reference TRBV11-2 and TRBJ1-1, is as follows: EAGVAQSPRYKIIEKRQSVAFWCNPISGHATLYWYQQILGQGPKLLIQFQNNGVVDDSQLPKDRFSAERLKGVDSTLKIQPAKLEDSAVYLCASSSIGGGGEAFFGQGTRLTVV.

V is TRBV28 and J is TRBJ1-3; 9 bases fit TRBD1. J was trimmed by 3 bases and V by 6 bases; bases with no gene match: 12. The CDR3 contains 17 residues. Germline loops: CDR1 MDHEN, CDR2 SYDVKM. The CDR3 DNA reads as TGTGCCAGCAGCCCCGAACAGGGGGCGCCCCGTGGAAACACCATATATTTT. Protein sequence: CASSPEQGAPRGNTIYF.

The chain recombines TRBV11-1 with TRBJ2-3, with 7 bases lining up with TRBD1. The CDR3 is made up of 15 amino acids. Germline V gives CDR1 SGHAT, CDR2 FQDESV (reference sequence). Germline trimming cut 5 bases from V and 0 bases from J; bases unmatched to any gene: 5. The CDR3 DNA follows: TGTGCCAGCAGCCCGACAGGGAAGAGCACAGATACGCAGTATTTT. Translation: CASSPTGKSTDTQYF.

V usage is TRBV14 and J usage is TRBJ2-3; no clear D. Between the trimmed V and J ends, which lost 0 bases and 5 bases, there was a span of 18 bases. CDR3 length: 17 amino acids. In germline, CDR1 is SGHDN, CDR2 FVKESK. The CDR3, as DNA: TGTGCCAGCAGCCAAGATCCCCCCAGGCCTAAGGTAGATACGCAGTATTTT. Its protein product is CASSQDPPRPKVDTQYF. The variable domain in full, with the rest retrieved from reference TRBV14 and TRBJ2-3, is EAGVTQFPSHSVIEKGQTVTLRCDPISGHDNLYWYRRVMGKEIKFLLHFVKESKQDESGMPNNRFLAERTGGTYSTLKVQPAELEDSGVYFCASSQDPPRPKVDTQYFGPGTRLTVL.

This clone was seen only a few times. This rearrangement joins TRBV9 to TRBJ1-2, with 9 positions matching TRBD1. The CDR3 contains 15 residues. The ends lost 4 bases at V and 5 bases at J; junction bases unmatched: 9. CDR1 and CDR2 (germline): SGDLS, YYNGEE. CDR3 amino acids: CASSPFEGQGYGYTF. The CDR3 nucleotides read TGTGCCAGCAGCCCCTTTGAGGGACAGGGATATGGCTACACCTTC.

V and J are TRBV27 and TRBJ1-5; no definite D call. The germline CDR1 and CDR2 sequences are MNHEY and SMNVEV (reference sequence). The CDR3 loop spans 15 amino acids. Trimming left V 6 bases short and J 7 bases short, with 19 bases between. In DNA, the CDR3 is TGTGCCAGCAGAACGGCAGCAAACTCGAGGCAGCCCCAGCATTTT. Its protein is CASRTAANSRQPQHF.

V gene TRBV5-5 combines with J gene TRBJ2-6; D unresolved. Per the germline V gene, CDR1 is SGHKS and CDR2 is YYEKEE (reference sequence). Trimming stripped 7 bases from V and 3 bases from J, with 14 bases between. The CDR3 length is 15 residues. CDR3 nucleotides: TGTGCCAGCGCAGCTGGAGACAATGGGGCCAACGTCCTGACTTTC. Its protein product is CASAAGDNGANVLTF.

This chain connects TRBV11-2 to TRBJ2-3; the D gene is possibly TRBD2 (6 bases). Germline loops: CDR1 SGHAT, CDR2 FQNNGV. The CDR3 is 16 residues long. V lost 0 bases and J 1 base, leaving 11 bases between the germline ends. CDR3 in DNA: TGTGCCAGCAGCTTAGATCGGGGGTGGGGCACAGATACGCAGTATTTT. Its protein is CASSLDRGWGTDTQYF. The whole variable domain, filled in from reference TRBV11-2 and TRBJ2-3, reads EAGVAQSPRYKIIEKRQSVAFWCNPISGHATLYWYQQILGQGPKLLIQFQNNGVVDDSQLPKDRFSAERLKGVDSTLKIQPAKLEDSAVYLCASSLDRGWGTDTQYFGPGTRLTVL.

The V call is TRBV27, the J call TRBJ2-3, with 13 positions matching TRBD2. With V trimmed by 8 bases and J by 5 bases, 7 bases remained unmatched. Germline-derived CDR1 and CDR2 are MNHEY and SMNVEV (reference sequence). There are 15 residues in the CDR3. The CDR3 protein is CASQPGLAGIDTQYF. In nucleotides, the CDR3 is TGTGCCAGCCAACCGGGACTAGCGGGAATAGATACGCAGTATTTT.

The chain carries TRBV6-1 and TRBJ2-1, with a tentative D call TRBD2 (5 bases). The CDR3 is made up of 17 amino acids. The ends were cut back, 3 bases at V and 0 bases at J, with 15 bases in the middle. CDR1 is MNHNS, CDR2 SASEGT, per germline. The chain's CDR3 is CASSDRLSLSSYNEQFF. The CDR3 bases are TGTGCCAGCAGTGATAGACTATCTCTTAGCTCCTACAATGAGCAGTTCTTC.

The chain carries TRBV4-1 and TRBJ2-7; D is perhaps TRBD1 or TRBD2 (5 bases each). CDR3 length: 13 residues. Germline assignment: CDR1 MGHRA and CDR2 YSYEKL. V lost 1 base, J lost 2 bases, and 6 bases lay in between. The CDR3 DNA reads as TGCGCCAGCAGCCAAGGGGGGACCTACGAGCAGTACTTC. It encodes CASSQGGTYEQYF.

Only one count was recorded for this clone. This rearrangement joins TRBV6-6 to TRBJ2-1, with unresolved D. V dropped 5 bases and J dropped 8 bases, with 16 bases sitting between them. Germline V CDR1 and CDR2: MNHNY, SVGAGI (reference sequence). This CDR3 region has 14 residues. The CDR3 DNA reads as TGTGCCAGCAGTCCGGGCCTCGCGACCCATGAGCAGTTCTTC. Amino acids: CASSPGLATHEQFF.